This entry lists 21 T cell receptor beta chains sequenced from one sample in a study of cytomegalovirus exposure and HLA in healthy donors. PCR employed 60 Vbeta and 13 Jbeta primers. TCRdb keeps only in-frame clones here, not all; method: immunoSEQ multiplex PCR. The sample records 100,000 or so clones, under 80% being singletons. Sequenced input: PBMCs. The source of these receptors is a woman aged 40 to 49 in good health and CMV-seropositive.

This clone occurred once. Other nucleotide sequences from this sample produce the same CDR3. V and J are TRBV6-5 and TRBJ1-5; a weak D match, TRBD1 (5 bases). This CDR3 region has 14 residues. Germline lookup yields CDR1 MNHEY and CDR2 SVGAGI. The V gene lost 2 bases and the J gene lost 0 bases, with 5 bases spanning the gap. Here the CDR3 DNA reads TGTGCCAGCAGTTACAGGGGTAGCAATCAGCCCCAGCATTTT. Protein: CASSYRGSNQPQHF.

The V call is TRBV28, the J call TRBJ1-1; D remains unclear. Germline CDR1 reads MDHEN; CDR2 reads SYDVKM. With 6 bases removed from V and 1 base from J, the gap between germline ends came to 6 bases. This CDR3 has 12 residues. The CDR3 loop reads CASREGNTEAFF. The CDR3 DNA is TGTGCCAGCAGGGAGGGGAACACTGAAGCTTTCTTT.

The chain recombines TRBV6-4 with TRBJ2-1; 12 bases align to TRBD2. Germline V gene data show CDR1 as MRHNA and CDR2 as SNTAGT. V lost 3 bases, J lost 10 bases, and 4 bases stayed unmatched. The CDR3 is 14 residues long. This chain's CDR3 is CASSEGLAGPEQFF. DNA for the CDR3: TGTGCCAGCAGTGAAGGACTAGCGGGACCCGAGCAGTTCTTC.

V and J are TRBV4-2 and TRBJ2-1; 11 bases match TRBD2. The CDR3 totals 17 residues. V dropped 2 bases and J dropped 9; count of bases not matched to a gene: 12. CDR1 is LGHNA, CDR2 YNFKEQ, per germline. CDR3 coding DNA: TGTGCCAGCAGCCAAAAAAAGCTAGCGGGAGGCCAGGGTGAGCAGTTCTTC. It is translated as CASSQKKLAGGQGEQFF.

This sequence joins TRBV7-2 and TRBJ1-4; D remains ambiguous. CDR3 length: 14 residues. From germline, CDR1 is SGHTA and CDR2 FQGNSA. Trimming shortened V by 2 bases and J by 6 bases, and 10 bases separated the two germline ends. The CDR3 DNA sequence: TGTGCCAGCAGCTTAAATCCCGGGTATGAAAAACTGTTTTTT. This translates into CASSLNPGYEKLFF. Full variable domain (outside the CDR3, taken from reference TRBV7-2 and TRBJ1-4): GAGVSQSPSNKVTEKGKDVELRCDPISGHTALYWYRQSLGQGLEFLIYFQGNSAPDKSGLPSDRFSAERTGGSVSTLTIQRTQQEDSAVYLCASSLNPGYEKLFFGSGTQLSVL.

The chain couples TRBV5-1 to TRBJ1-5; D gene unclear. The CDR3 has 15 amino acids. Germline CDR1 and CDR2: SGHRS and YFSETQ. Trimming left V 1 base short and J 5 bases short, with 13 bases between. The CDR3 DNA sequence: TGCGCCAGCAGCTTGAGTGGGGAGACGGATCAGCCCCAGCATTTT. Its translation: CASSLSGETDQPQHF.

The J gene is TRBJ2-1, the V gene TRBV4-3, with 15 bases fitting TRBD2. In germline, CDR1 is LGHNA, CDR2 YSLEER. V lost 2 bases, J lost 8 bases, and 7 bases stayed unmatched. The CDR3 is made up of 17 amino acids. The CDR3: CASSQRTSGGAGYEQFF. CDR3 DNA sequence: TGCGCCAGCAGCCAAAGGACTAGCGGGGGGGCCGGGTATGAGCAGTTCTTC.

CDR3 bases: TGTGCCAGCAGCGCCTGGACAGGTATGAACACTGAAGCTTTCTTT. Its protein product is CASSAWTGMNTEAFF. The chain is built from TRBV7-9 and TRBJ1-1; 7 nucleotides align to TRBD1. J was trimmed by 0 bases and V by 5 bases; bases with no gene match: 6. The CDR3 is 15 amino acids. CDR1 is SEHNR, CDR2 FQNEAQ, per germline (reference sequence).

This sequence joins TRBV9 and TRBJ1-3, with unresolved D. V lost 0 bases and J lost 2, with 6 bases in between. CDR1 and CDR2 (germline): SGDLS, YYNGEE. The CDR3 loop spans 14 amino acids. The CDR3 DNA reads TGTGCCAGCAGCGTAGGTGCGGCTGGAAACACCATATATTTT. Translating it yields CASSVGAAGNTIYF.

The V and J genes are TRBV10-3 and TRBJ1-1, with D possibly TRBD1 on 5 matching bases. The CDR3 is 15 residues long. Trimming took off 4 bases at V and 2 bases at J, with 14 bases between the two ends. Germline V gene lookup returns CDR1 ENHRY and CDR2 SYGVKD. CDR3 DNA: TGTGCCATCAGTGTGGGGGGGACGGAAAACACTGAAGCTTTCTTT. Translation gives CAISVGGTENTEAFF.

The table lists this clone with a few counts. The rearrangement uses TRBV6-1 and TRBJ2-2; 14 nucleotides line up with TRBD2. Germline V gene lookup returns CDR1 MNHNS and CDR2 SASEGT. CDR3 length: 17 residues. The V and J ends lost 2 bases and 3 bases, in that order; junction bases with no gene match: 2. CDR3 DNA sequence: TGTGCCAGCAGTGAAAGGACTAGCGGGAGGTACACCGGGGAGCTGTTTTTT. Translated: CASSERTSGRYTGELFF.

The genes are TRBV4-3 and TRBJ2-5; no definite D call. From germline, CDR1 is LGHNA and CDR2 YSLEER. The CDR3 consists of 14 residues. V was clipped by 2 bases and J by 5 bases, with 12 bases between them. Written as DNA, the CDR3 is TGCGCCAGCAGCCAAACCGGTGCGCGCGAGACCCAGTACTTC. This gives the protein CASSQTGARETQYF.

The V and J genes are TRBV7-8 and TRBJ2-1; 11 bases are a match to TRBD2. The CDR3 extends over 16 amino acids. CDR1 SGHVS and CDR2 FQNEAQ come from the germline V gene. V gave up 5 bases and J gave up 7 bases; unmatched junction bases: 10. CDR3 amino acids: CASSLGRLAGKNEQFF. In DNA form, the CDR3 reads TGTGCCAGCAGCCTAGGGAGACTAGCGGGGAAGAATGAGCAGTTCTTC.

The chain uses TRBV4-1 and TRBJ1-3; D gene uncertain. The CDR3 loop spans 14 amino acids. Deletions cut 3 bases from V and 10 bases from J, with 16 bases between. CDR1 and CDR2 from the germline V gene are MGHRA and YSYEKL. CDR3 sequence: CASSHTNYRTTIYF. DNA of the CDR3: TGCGCCAGCAGCCATACTAACTACCGAACAACCATATATTTT.

The chain uses TRBV10-3 and TRBJ2-5; TRBD1 is a possible D gene (6 bases). CDR1 is ENHRY and CDR2 is SYGVKD in the germline V gene. The CDR3 runs 13 residues. Trimming pared 6 bases from V and 3 bases from J, leaving 11 bases between. The chain's CDR3 is CAISWTAKETQYF. As DNA, the CDR3 is TGTGCCATCAGCTGGACAGCTAAAGAGACCCAGTACTTC.

As to this clone: The same CDR3 can be traced to other DNA sequences in this sample. The chain links TRBV18 to TRBJ1-2; TRBD1 matches at 8 bases. CDR3 size: 12 residues. CDR1 and CDR2 from the germline V gene are KGHSH and LQKENI. V lost 3 bases to trimming and J lost 7 bases; unmatched junction nucleotides: 1. CDR3 in DNA: TGTGCCAGCTCACCTGGACAGGGTGGCTACACCTTC. This codes for CASSPGQGGYTF.

This chain connects TRBV18 to TRBJ1-1; no clear D gene. V gave up 5 bases and J gave up 1 base, with 5 bases separating them. The CDR3 has 12 amino acids. Germline loops: CDR1 KGHSH, CDR2 LQKENI. CDR3 loop: CASSGANTEAFF. CDR3 DNA sequence: TGTGCCAGCTCAGGAGCGAACACTGAAGCTTTCTTT.

The chain couples TRBV18 to TRBJ1-5, with TRBD1 identical over 8 bases. The germline V gene has CDR1 KGHSH and CDR2 LQKENI. The V gene end was trimmed by 4 bases and the J gene end by 6 bases; junction bases not matched to a gene: 5. The CDR3 is 14 amino acids. The DNA of the CDR3 is TGTGCCAGCTCACTAGACAGGGGTACTCAGCCCCAGCATTTT. Translated: CASSLDRGTQPQHF.

The genes are TRBV18 and TRBJ1-2, with 8 bases matching TRBD1. V dropped 3 bases and J dropped 8; count of bases not matched to a gene: 11. CDR1 is KGHSH and CDR2 is LQKENI in the germline V gene. This CDR3 comprises 15 residues. CDR3 region: CASSPQDRGKGGYTF. CDR3 nucleotide sequence: TGTGCCAGCTCACCCCAAGACAGGGGAAAAGGGGGCTACACCTTC.

This sequence joins TRBV27 and TRBJ2-1, with TRBD2 matching 11 bases. The CDR3 covers 20 residues. Per the germline V gene, CDR1 is MNHEY and CDR2 is SMNVEV (reference sequence). The V gene end was trimmed by 0 bases and the J gene end by 2 bases; junction bases not matched to a gene: 12. The CDR3 nucleotides are TGTGCCAGCAGTTTATCGGGGGGCCTAGCGGGAGGCGAACCCTACAATGAGCAGTTCTTC. Residues: CASSLSGGLAGGEPYNEQFF.

The chain's CDR3 is CASSFGGGSYNEQFF. DNA for the CDR3: TGTGCCAGCAGCTTTGGGGGAGGATCCTACAATGAGCAGTTCTTC. V gene TRBV11-3 combines with J gene TRBJ2-1, with D perhaps TRBD2 (6 bases). Germline V gene sequence: CDR1 SGHNT, CDR2 YENEEA. Trimming removed 3 bases at V and 1 base at J, with 10 bases between. This CDR3 region has 15 residues.